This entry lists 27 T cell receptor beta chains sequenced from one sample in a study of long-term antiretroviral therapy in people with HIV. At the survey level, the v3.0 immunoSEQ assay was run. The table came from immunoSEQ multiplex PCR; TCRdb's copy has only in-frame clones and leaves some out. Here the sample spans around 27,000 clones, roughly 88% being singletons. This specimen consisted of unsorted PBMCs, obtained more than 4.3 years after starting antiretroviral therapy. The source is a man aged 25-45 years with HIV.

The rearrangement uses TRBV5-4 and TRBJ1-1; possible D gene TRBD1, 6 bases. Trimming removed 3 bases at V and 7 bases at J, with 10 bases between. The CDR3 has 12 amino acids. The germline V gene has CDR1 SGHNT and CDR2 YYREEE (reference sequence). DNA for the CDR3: TGTGCCAGCAGCTGGGAGGACAGTGAAGCTTTCTTT. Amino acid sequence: CASSWEDSEAFF.

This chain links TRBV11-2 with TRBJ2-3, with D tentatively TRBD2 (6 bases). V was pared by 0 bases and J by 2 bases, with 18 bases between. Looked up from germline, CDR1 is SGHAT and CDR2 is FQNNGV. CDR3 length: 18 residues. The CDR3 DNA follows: TGTGCCAGCAGCTTAGATCCGATGGCGGCGGGAAACACAGATACGCAGTATTTT. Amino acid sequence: CASSLDPMAAGNTDTQYF.

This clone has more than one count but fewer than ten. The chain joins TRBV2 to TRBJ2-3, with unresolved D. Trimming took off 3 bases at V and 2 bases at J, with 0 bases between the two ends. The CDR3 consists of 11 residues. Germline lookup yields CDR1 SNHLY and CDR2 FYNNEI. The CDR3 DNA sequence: TGTGCCAGCAGTGACACAGATACGCAGTATTTT. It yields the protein CASSDTDTQYF.

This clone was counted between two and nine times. The CDR3: CASSLGDQPQHF. CDR3 coding DNA: TGTGCCAGCAGCTTAGGGGATCAGCCCCAGCATTTT. The J gene is TRBJ1-5, the V gene TRBV7-9; the D is unclear. Germline V lookup: CDR1 SEHNR, CDR2 FQNEAQ (reference sequence). Trimming took off 1 base at V and 5 bases at J, with 3 bases between the two ends. CDR3 length: 12 amino acids.

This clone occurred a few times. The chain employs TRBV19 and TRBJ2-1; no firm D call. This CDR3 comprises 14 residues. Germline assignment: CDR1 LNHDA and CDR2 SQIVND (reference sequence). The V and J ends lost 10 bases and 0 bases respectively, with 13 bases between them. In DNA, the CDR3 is TGTGCCACTTCGGCTAGTGGCTCCTACAATGAGCAGTTCTTC. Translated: CATSASGSYNEQFF.

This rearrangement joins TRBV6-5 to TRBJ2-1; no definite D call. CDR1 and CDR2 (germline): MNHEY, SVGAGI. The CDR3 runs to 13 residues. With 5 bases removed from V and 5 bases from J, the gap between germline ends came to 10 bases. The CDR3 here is CASSPGPNNEQFF. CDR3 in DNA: TGTGCCAGCAGTCCAGGACCCAACAATGAGCAGTTCTTC.

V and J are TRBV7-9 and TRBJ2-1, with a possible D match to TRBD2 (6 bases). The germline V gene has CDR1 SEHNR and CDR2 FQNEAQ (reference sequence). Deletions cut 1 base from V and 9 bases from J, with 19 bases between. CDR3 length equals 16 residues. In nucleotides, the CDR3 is TGTGCCAGCAGCTTAGGGGTACAAGGGTCCGGGAGTGAGCAGTTCTTC. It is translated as CASSLGVQGSGSEQFF.

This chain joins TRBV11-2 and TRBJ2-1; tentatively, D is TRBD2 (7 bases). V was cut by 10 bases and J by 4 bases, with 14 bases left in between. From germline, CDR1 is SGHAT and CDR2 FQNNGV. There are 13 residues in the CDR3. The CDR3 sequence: CATAGGRYNEQFF. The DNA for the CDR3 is TGTGCCACCGCCGGGGGGCGGTACAATGAGCAGTTCTTC.

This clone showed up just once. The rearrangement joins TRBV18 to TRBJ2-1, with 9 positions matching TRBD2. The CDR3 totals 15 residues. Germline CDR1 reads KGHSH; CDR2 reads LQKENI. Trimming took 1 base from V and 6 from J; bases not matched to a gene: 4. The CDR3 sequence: CASSPLRLAVNEQFF. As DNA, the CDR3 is TGTGCCAGCTCACCACTAAGACTAGCGGTCAATGAGCAGTTCTTC.

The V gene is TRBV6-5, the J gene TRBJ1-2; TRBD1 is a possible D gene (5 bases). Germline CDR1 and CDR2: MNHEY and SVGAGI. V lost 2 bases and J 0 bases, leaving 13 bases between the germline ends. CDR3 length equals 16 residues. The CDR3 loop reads CASSYGTATTNYGYTF. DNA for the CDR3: TGTGCCAGCAGTTACGGGACGGCCACAACTAACTATGGCTACACCTTC.

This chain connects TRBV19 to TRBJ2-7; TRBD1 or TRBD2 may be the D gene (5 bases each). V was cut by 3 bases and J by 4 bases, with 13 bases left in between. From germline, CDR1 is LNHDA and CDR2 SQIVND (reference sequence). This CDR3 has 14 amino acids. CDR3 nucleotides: TGTGCCAGTAGTATGGCGAGGGGAAGGTACGAGCAGTACTTC. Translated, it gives CASSMARGRYEQYF.

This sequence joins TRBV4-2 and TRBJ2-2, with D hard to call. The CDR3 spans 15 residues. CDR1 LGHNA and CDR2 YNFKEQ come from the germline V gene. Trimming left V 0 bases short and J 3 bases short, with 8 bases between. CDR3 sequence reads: CASSQDGLYTGELFF. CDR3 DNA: TGTGCCAGCAGCCAAGATGGCCTCTACACCGGGGAGCTGTTTTTT.

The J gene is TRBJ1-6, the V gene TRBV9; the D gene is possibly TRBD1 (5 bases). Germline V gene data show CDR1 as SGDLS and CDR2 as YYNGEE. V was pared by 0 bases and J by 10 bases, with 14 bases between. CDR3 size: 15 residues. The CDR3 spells CASSVGRDGHSPLHF. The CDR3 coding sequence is TGTGCCAGCAGCGTAGGACGGGACGGTCACTCACCCCTCCACTTT.

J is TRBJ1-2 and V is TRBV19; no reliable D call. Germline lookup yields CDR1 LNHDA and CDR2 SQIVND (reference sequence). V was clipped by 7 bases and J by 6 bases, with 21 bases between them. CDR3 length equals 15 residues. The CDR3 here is CASKGFIGAVDGYTF. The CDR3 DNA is TGTGCCAGTAAAGGGTTCATAGGCGCAGTGGATGGCTACACCTTC.

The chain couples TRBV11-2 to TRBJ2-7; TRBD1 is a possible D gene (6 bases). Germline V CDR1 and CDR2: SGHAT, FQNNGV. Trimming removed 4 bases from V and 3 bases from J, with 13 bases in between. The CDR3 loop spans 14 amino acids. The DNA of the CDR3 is TGTGCCAGCAGCTCGTGGCAGGGGCACTACGAGCAGTACTTC. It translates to CASSSWQGHYEQYF.

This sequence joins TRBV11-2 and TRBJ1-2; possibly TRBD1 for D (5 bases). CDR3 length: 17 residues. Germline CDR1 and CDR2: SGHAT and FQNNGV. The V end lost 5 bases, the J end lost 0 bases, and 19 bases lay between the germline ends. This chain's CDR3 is CASSLSGGYDANYGYTF. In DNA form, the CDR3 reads TGTGCCAGCAGCCTCTCCGGGGGTTACGACGCTAACTATGGCTACACCTTC.

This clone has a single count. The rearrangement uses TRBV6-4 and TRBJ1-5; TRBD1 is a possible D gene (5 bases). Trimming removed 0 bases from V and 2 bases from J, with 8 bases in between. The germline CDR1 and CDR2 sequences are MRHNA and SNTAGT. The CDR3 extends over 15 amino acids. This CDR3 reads CASSDSGTGNQPQHF. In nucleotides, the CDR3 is TGTGCCAGCAGTGACTCGGGGACTGGCAATCAGCCCCAGCATTTT.

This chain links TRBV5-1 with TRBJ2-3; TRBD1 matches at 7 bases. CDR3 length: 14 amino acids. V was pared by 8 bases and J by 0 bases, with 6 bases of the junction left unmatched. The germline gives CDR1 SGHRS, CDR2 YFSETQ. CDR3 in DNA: TGCGCCAGTAAACAGGGGTCTAGCACAGATACGCAGTATTTT. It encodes CASKQGSSTDTQYF. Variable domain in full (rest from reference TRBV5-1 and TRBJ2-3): KAGVTQTPRYLIKTRGQQVTLSCSPISGHRSVSWYQQTPGQGLQFLFEYFSETQRNKGNFPGRFSGRQFSNSRSEMNVSTLELGDSALYLCASKQGSSTDTQYFGPGTRLTVL.

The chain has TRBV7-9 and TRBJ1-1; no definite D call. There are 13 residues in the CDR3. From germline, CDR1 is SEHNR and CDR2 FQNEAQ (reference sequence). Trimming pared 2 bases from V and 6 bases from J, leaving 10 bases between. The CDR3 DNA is TGTGCCAGCAGCTTAAGTCAGGATCCTGAAGCTTTCTTT. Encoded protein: CASSLSQDPEAFF.

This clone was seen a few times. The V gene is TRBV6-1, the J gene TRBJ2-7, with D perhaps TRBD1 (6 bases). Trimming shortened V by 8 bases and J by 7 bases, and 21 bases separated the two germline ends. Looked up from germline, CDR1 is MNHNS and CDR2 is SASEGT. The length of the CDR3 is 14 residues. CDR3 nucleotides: TGTGCCAGCGGAGCCGGGACACCTCTACGGGAGCAGTACTTC. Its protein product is CASGAGTPLREQYF.

CDR3 sequence: CASSFQRGVQETQYF. For the CDR3, the DNA is TGTGCCAGCAGTTTCCAGCGGGGGGTCCAAGAGACCCAGTACTTC. The chain employs TRBV27 and TRBJ2-5; 9 bases are shared with TRBD2. The CDR3 covers 15 residues. The V and J ends lost 3 bases and 1 base, in that order; junction bases with no gene match: 3. The V gene's germline CDR1 is MNHEY and CDR2 SMNVEV (reference sequence).

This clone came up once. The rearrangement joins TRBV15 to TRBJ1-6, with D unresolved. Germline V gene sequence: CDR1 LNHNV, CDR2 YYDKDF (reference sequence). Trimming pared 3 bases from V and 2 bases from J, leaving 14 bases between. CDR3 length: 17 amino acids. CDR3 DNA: TGTGCCACCAGCAGTTACCGCAAGGAGGCCTATAATTCACCCCTCCACTTT. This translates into CATSSYRKEAYNSPLHF.

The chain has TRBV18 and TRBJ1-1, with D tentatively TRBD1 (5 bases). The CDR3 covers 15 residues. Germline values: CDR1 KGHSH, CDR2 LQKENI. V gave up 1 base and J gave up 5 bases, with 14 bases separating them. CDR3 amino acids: CASSPLRDSQTEAFF. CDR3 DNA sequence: TGTGCCAGCTCACCACTTCGTGACAGCCAAACTGAAGCTTTCTTT.

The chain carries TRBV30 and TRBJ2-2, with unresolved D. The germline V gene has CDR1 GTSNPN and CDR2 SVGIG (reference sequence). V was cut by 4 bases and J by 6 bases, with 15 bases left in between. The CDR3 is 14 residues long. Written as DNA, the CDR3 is TGTGCCTGGACCCCCCCTGGGTCCGCCGGGGAGCTGTTTTTT. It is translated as CAWTPPGSAGELFF.

The CDR3 protein is CASSYSISSGGETQYF. CDR3 nucleotides: TGTGCCAGCAGTTACTCGATTTCGAGTGGGGGCGAGACCCAGTACTTC. This chain connects TRBV6-5 to TRBJ2-5, with D possibly being TRBD1 (6 bases). The V gene lost 0 bases and the J gene lost 5 bases, with 16 bases spanning the gap. Germline assignment: CDR1 MNHEY and CDR2 SVGAGI. The CDR3 extends over 16 amino acids.

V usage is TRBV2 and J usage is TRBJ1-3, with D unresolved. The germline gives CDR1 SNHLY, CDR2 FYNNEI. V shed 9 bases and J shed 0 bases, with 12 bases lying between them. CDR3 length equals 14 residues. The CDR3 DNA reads TGTGCCAGTCAGAAGAGGGACTCTGGAAACACCATATATTTT. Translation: CASQKRDSGNTIYF.

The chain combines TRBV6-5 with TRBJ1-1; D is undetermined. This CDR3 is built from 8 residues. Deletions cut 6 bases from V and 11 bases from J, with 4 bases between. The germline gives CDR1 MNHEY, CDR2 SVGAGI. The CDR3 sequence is CASRLAFF. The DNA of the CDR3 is TGTGCCAGCAGACTGGCTTTCTTT.